This T cell receptor (beta chain) appears in the sequencing data of a study of PD-1 blockade in classical Hodgkin lymphoma. Findings and limits, study-wide: Healthy donors reportedly exceeded newly diagnosed patients in baseline TCR diversity.

In the case of this clone: The antigen remains unidentified.

Time point reported: cycle 4 day 1 (C4D1), after 6 weeks of nivolumab. Every patient had relapsed following autologous stem cell transplantation, and cohorts differed in brentuximab vedotin exposure. Using immunoSEQ multiplex PCR, the repertoire was profiled, and TCRdb retains in-frame clones only, with some absent. This sample has nearly 20,000 clones; approximately 76% occur once, and the top ten carry around 40%. Trimming removed 2 bases at V and 0 bases at J, with 9 bases between. Germline CDR1 is SNHLY and CDR2 is FYNNEI. The CDR3 covers 15 residues. This specimen consisted of peripheral blood mononuclear cells (PBMCs), obtained before the fourth cycle of nivolumab. The chain has TRBV2 and TRBJ2-3, with D perhaps matching TRBD2 (6 bases). This receptor was identified in a human donor with classical Hodgkin lymphoma. The CDR3 DNA reads as TGTGCCAGCAGTGAAAGGGGAGGCAGCACAGATACGCAGTATTTT. This translates into CASSERGGSTDTQYF. The full variable domain, completed using reference TRBV2 and TRBJ2-3, is EPEVTQTPSHQVTQMGQEVILRCVPISNHLYFYWYRQILGQKVEFLVSFYNNEISEKSEIFDDQFSVERPDGSNFTLKIRSTKLEDSAMYFCASSERGGSTDTQYFGPGTRLTVL.